This TCR beta chain appears in the sequencing data of a study of shared clonotypes between healthy human individuals. Germline CDR1 SGHAT, CDR2 FQNNGV. The junction had 5 bases not matched to a gene; V was cut back by 5 bases and J by 0 bases. The CDR3 loop spans 16 amino acids. Across several immunoSEQ plates, the genomic DNA of each subset was split evenly. TCRdb's copy holds only in-frame clones and misses some; the assay was immunoSEQ multiplex PCR. The sample holds approximately 110,000 clones, about 67% seen once. This clone was seen a handful of times. The receptor's source is a woman in her 30s in good health. The chain couples TRBV11-2 to TRBJ2-3; 10 bases agree with TRBD2. Specimen: memory CD8+ T cells sorted from blood. Subset: CD45RO+ cells pooled with CCR7-negative TemRA cells. CDR3 loop: CASSPGLAESTDTQYF. The CDR3 nucleotides are TGTGCCAGCAGCCCCGGACTAGCGGAAAGCACAGATACGCAGTATTTT.